The 20 T cell receptor beta chains listed next were all sequenced from one sample in a study of blood T cell repertoires in COVID-19. The method was immunoSEQ multiplex PCR; TCRdb's version includes in-frame clones alone and lacks a portion of them. The sample contains some 180,000 clones, 80% of which appear only once. Sequencing used PBMCs or T cells enriched from blood (not recorded which). The source is a man in his sixties who had been exposed to COVID-19.

The rearrangement joins TRBV10-3 to TRBJ2-5; 8 nucleotides agree with TRBD2. CDR1 and CDR2 from the germline V gene are ENHRY and SYGVKD. The CDR3 sequence is 19 residues long. J lost 7 bases, V lost 0 bases, and 19 bases had no gene match. Here the CDR3 reads CAISESPPMRAGAPGTQYF. The CDR3 nucleotides read TGTGCCATCAGTGAGTCGCCCCCCATGCGAGCGGGAGCCCCGGGGACCCAGTACTTC.

The chain couples TRBV28 to TRBJ1-2; possibly TRBD1 for D (6 bases). The CDR3 contains 12 residues. Looked up from germline, CDR1 is MDHEN and CDR2 is SYDVKM. Trimming pared 8 bases from V and 7 bases from J, leaving 14 bases between. In nucleotides, the CDR3 is TGTGCCAGCGCGACAGGCAACCCTGGCTACACCTTC. Its translation is CASATGNPGYTF.

The V and J genes are TRBV18 and TRBJ1-1, with 7 bases lining up with TRBD1. CDR1 is KGHSH, CDR2 LQKENI, per germline. V was pared by 0 bases and J by 0 bases, with 4 bases of the junction left unmatched. This CDR3 region has 16 residues. The CDR3 region has the DNA TGTGCCAGCTCACCACCGAAGGGGGCCCTGAACACTGAAGCTTTCTTT. It codes for CASSPPKGALNTEAFF.

V gene TRBV29-1 combines with J gene TRBJ2-4; 7 bases are a match to TRBD2. CDR1 is SQVTM and CDR2 is ANQGSEA in the germline V gene. V was pared by 7 bases and J by 7 bases, with 4 bases of the junction left unmatched. This CDR3 spans 11 amino acids. The CDR3 loop reads CSAGEGNIQYF. The CDR3 DNA reads TGCAGCGCGGGGGAGGGGAACATTCAGTACTTC.

The V gene is TRBV6-5, the J gene TRBJ1-5; perhaps TRBD1 as D (6 bases). The germline V gene encodes CDR1 MNHEY and CDR2 SVGAGI. The CDR3 spans 12 residues. The germline V and J ends were trimmed by 7 bases and 4 bases, with 8 bases remaining between them. The CDR3 here is CASKGGNQPQHF. In DNA form, the CDR3 reads TGTGCCAGCAAGGGGGGGAATCAGCCCCAGCATTTT.

This chain joins TRBV5-4 and TRBJ2-7, with 10 nucleotides matching TRBD2. The V segment lost 0 bases and the J segment 5 bases; nucleotides outside the gene matches: 5. The CDR3 has 15 residues. The V gene's germline CDR1 is SGHNT and CDR2 YYREEE (reference sequence). CDR3 in amino acids: CASSLAGLARNEQYF. The DNA for the CDR3 is TGTGCCAGCAGCTTGGCGGGACTAGCGCGCAACGAGCAGTACTTC.

The rearrangement joins TRBV27 to TRBJ1-1, with a weak D call TRBD1 (6 bases). Trimming cost V 5 bases and J 0 bases, with 10 bases left between them. CDR3 length equals 14 residues. Germline values: CDR1 MNHEY, CDR2 SMNVEV (reference sequence). The CDR3 region is CASSEGVLNTEAFF. The CDR3 nucleotides read TGTGCCAGCAGTGAGGGGGTCCTGAACACTGAAGCTTTCTTT.

This clone was counted a few times. V usage is TRBV14 and J usage is TRBJ2-1, with 7 bases fitting TRBD2. The germline CDR1 and CDR2 sequences are SGHDN and FVKESK. With V trimmed by 3 bases and J by 7 bases, 12 bases remained unmatched. The CDR3 is made up of 16 amino acids. The CDR3 DNA follows: TGTGCCAGCAGCCAGCTCGGGGCGGGAGCTCATAATGAGCAGTTCTTC. Its protein product is CASSQLGAGAHNEQFF.

The chain has TRBV20-1 and TRBJ1-2; 8 nucleotides agree with TRBD1. The CDR3 extends over 11 amino acids. V shed 5 bases, J shed 5 bases, and the junction held 1 base outside the gene matches. Germline V gene sequence: CDR1 DFQATT, CDR2 SNEGSKA (reference sequence). The CDR3 protein is CSAYRGYGYTF. The DNA of the CDR3 is TGCAGTGCTTACAGGGGGTATGGCTACACCTTC.

This clone was found a few times. The rearrangement links TRBV28 to TRBJ1-6; TRBD1 matches 9 bases. The J segment lost 6 bases and the V segment lost 6 bases, leaving 0 bases of the junction unmatched. Germline CDR1 reads MDHEN; CDR2 reads SYDVKM. The CDR3 runs 13 residues. CDR3 residues: CASRTGGNSPLHF. For the CDR3, the DNA is TGTGCCAGCAGGACAGGGGGTAATTCACCCCTCCACTTT.

V usage is TRBV6-1 and J usage is TRBJ2-7; 13 bases line up with TRBD2. This CDR3 contains 16 residues. V lost 2 bases to trimming and J lost 4 bases; unmatched junction nucleotides: 5. Germline CDR1 and CDR2: MNHNS and SASEGT. The CDR3 loop is CASSERTSGSVYEQYF. The DNA of the CDR3 is TGTGCCAGCAGTGAAAGGACTAGCGGGAGTGTATACGAGCAGTACTTC.

This clone occurred a few times. The V and J genes are TRBV7-2 and TRBJ1-5, with 10 bases that match TRBD1. There are 17 residues in the CDR3. Trimming removed 0 bases from V and 6 bases from J; junction bases left unmatched: 8. Germline lookup yields CDR1 SGHTA and CDR2 FQGNSA. CDR3 nucleotide sequence: TGTGCCAGCAGCTTAGCGCTGACAGGGGGCCGGAGTCAGCCCCAGCATTTT. Translation gives CASSLALTGGRSQPQHF.

V usage is TRBV24-1 and J usage is TRBJ1-1; D not certain. Trimming took 9 bases from V and 4 from J, leaving 8 bases between them. The CDR3 loop spans 11 amino acids. The germline CDR1 and CDR2 sequences are KGHDR and SFDVKD. The DNA for the CDR3 is TGTGCCACCCAGAACCTCACTGAAGCTTTCTTT. As protein: CATQNLTEAFF.

J is TRBJ2-7 and V is TRBV28; 8 positions match TRBD1. Germline V gene sequence: CDR1 MDHEN, CDR2 SYDVKM. The CDR3 spans 15 residues. Trimming took 1 base from V and 5 from J; bases not matched to a gene: 7. The CDR3 nucleotides are TGTGCCAGCAGTTTATTTGGACAGGGAGGAGACGAGCAGTACTTC. This encodes CASSLFGQGGDEQYF.

Written as DNA, the CDR3 is TGTGCCAGCTCCCCGACAGGGTCGGGAGCTAACTATGGCTACACCTTC. It encodes CASSPTGSGANYGYTF. The V call is TRBV18, the J call TRBJ1-2; TRBD1 aligns across 7 bases. Germline V lookup: CDR1 KGHSH, CDR2 LQKENI. V was clipped by 6 bases and J by 0 bases; unmatched bases: 10. The CDR3 sequence is 16 residues long.

The rearrangement joins TRBV5-1 to TRBJ1-4; 9 positions agree with TRBD1. The CDR3 is 15 residues long. V dropped 0 bases and J dropped 6; count of bases not matched to a gene: 3. The germline V gene encodes CDR1 SGHRS and CDR2 YFSETQ. The DNA for the CDR3 is TGCGCCAGCAGCTTGGGGGACAGGGCCGATGAAAAACTGTTTTTT. Translated, it gives CASSLGDRADEKLFF.

The chain combines TRBV27 with TRBJ2-2; D perhaps matches TRBD1 (6 bases). The CDR3 loop spans 14 amino acids. CDR1 is MNHEY and CDR2 is SMNVEV in the germline V gene (reference sequence). Trimming removed 7 bases from V and 3 bases from J, with 12 bases in between. Written as DNA, the CDR3 is TGTGCCAGCACCAACCCAGGGGACACCGGGGAGCTGTTTTTT. Translating gives CASTNPGDTGELFF.

This sequence joins TRBV3-1 (or the pseudogene TRBV3-2) and TRBJ2-1; perhaps TRBD2 as D (5 bases). The V gene's germline CDR1 is LGHDT and CDR2 YNNKEL (reference sequence). Trimming pared 3 bases from V and 5 bases from J, leaving 17 bases between. CDR3 length: 16 amino acids. The CDR3 sequence is CASSQGVGPRNNEQFF. CDR3 bases: TGTGCCAGCAGCCAGGGAGTAGGGCCTAGGAACAATGAGCAGTTCTTC.

V gene TRBV2 combines with J gene TRBJ2-5; 10 bases agree with TRBD2. Germline V CDR1 and CDR2: SNHLY, FYNNEI. Trimming removed 1 base from V and 1 base from J; junction bases left unmatched: 9. The CDR3 has 18 residues. As DNA, the CDR3 is TGTGCCAGCAGTGAAGGAGCGGTCCTAGCGGGAGTCCAAGAGACCCAGTACTTC. Translation: CASSEGAVLAGVQETQYF.

The chain has TRBV5-6 and TRBJ1-2, with D unresolved. Germline V gene data show CDR1 as SGHDT and CDR2 as YYEEEE. V was shortened by 0 bases and J by 4 bases, with 22 bases between the two germline ends. The CDR3 runs 18 residues. The CDR3 DNA is TGTGCCAGCAGCTTGGCCGGGAGTGGGCGCCCGGCTTCCTATGGCTACACCTTC. This translates into CASSLAGSGRPASYGYTF.